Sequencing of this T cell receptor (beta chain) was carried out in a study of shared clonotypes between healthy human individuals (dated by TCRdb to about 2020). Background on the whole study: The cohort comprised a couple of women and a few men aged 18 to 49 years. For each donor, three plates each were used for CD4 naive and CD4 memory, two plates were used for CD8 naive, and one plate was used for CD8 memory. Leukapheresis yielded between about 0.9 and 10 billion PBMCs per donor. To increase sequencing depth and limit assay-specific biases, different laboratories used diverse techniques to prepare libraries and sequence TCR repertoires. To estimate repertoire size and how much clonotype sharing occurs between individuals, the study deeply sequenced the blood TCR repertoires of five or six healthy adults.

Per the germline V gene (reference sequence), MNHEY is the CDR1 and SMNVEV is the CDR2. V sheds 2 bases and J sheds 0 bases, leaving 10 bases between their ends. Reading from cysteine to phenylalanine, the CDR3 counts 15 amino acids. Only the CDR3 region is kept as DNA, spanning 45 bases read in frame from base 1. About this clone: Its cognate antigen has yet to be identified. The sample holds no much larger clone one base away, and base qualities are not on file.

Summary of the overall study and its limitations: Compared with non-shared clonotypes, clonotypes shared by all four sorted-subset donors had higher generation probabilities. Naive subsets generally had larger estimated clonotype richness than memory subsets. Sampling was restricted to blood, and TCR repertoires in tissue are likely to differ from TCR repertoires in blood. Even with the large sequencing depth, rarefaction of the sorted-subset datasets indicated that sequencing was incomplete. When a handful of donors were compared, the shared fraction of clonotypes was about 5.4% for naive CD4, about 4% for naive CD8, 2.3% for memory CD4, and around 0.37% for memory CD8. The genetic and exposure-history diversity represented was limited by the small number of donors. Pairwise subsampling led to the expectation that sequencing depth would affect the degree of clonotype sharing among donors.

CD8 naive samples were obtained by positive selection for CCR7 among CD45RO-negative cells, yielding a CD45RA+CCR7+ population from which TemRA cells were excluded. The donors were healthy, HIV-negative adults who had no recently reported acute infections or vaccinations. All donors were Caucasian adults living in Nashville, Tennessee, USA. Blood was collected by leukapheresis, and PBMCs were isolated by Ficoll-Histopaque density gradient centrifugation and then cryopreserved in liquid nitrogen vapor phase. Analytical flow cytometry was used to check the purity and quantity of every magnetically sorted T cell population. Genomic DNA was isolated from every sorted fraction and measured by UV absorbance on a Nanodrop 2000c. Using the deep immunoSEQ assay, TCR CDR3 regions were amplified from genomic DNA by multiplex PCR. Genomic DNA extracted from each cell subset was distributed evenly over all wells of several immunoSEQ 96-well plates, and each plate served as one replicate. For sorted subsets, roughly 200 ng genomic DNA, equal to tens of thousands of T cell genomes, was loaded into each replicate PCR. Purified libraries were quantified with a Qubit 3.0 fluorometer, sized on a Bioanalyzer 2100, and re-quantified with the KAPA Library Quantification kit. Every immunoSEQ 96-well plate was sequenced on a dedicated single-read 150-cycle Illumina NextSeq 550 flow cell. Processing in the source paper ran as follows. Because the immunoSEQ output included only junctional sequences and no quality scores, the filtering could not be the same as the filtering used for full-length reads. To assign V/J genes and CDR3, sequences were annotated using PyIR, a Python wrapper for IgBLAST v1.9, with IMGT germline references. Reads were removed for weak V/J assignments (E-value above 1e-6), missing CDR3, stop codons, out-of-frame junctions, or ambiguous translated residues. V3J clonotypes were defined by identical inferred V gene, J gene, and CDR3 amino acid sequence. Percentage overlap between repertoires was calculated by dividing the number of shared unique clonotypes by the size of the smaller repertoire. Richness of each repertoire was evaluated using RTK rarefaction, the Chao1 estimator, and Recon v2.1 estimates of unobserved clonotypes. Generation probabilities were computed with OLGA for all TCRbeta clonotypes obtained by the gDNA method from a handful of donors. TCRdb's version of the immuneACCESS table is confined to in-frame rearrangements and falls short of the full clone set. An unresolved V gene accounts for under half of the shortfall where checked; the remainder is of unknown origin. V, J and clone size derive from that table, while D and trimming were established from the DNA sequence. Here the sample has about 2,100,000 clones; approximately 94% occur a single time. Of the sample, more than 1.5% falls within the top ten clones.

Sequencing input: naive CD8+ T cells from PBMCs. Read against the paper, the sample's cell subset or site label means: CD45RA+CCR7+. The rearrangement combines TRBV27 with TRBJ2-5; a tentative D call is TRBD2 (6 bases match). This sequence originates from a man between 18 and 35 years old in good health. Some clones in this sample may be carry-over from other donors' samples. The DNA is TGTGCCAGCAGTTTAGGGGGAGGCTACCAAGAGACCCAGTACTTC. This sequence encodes CASSLGGGYQETQYF.